This TCR beta chain was identified in a study of CD8 T cells in Susac syndrome. Overall study findings and caveats: Susac CD8+ cells expanded clonally the most in TEMRA cells and in active patients.

RNA was extracted with the RNeasy kit, and a quantity of 0.5 to 1 ug was reverse transcribed using random hexamers. With immunoSEQ multiplex PCR, TCR beta CDR3 was amplified across 54 Vbeta and 13 Jbeta. Using its own MiXCR run on the immunoSEQ multiplex PCR reads, TCRdb lists one record per CDR3 protein. The table records 70,000 to 100,000 distinct CDR3 sequences, roughly 96% of them present only once. The sequenced target, TCR beta, came from blood CD8+ and CD4+ T cells. Negative isolation yielded the CD8+ and CD4+ T cells, while FACS enriched the TEMRA cells. About this clonotype: What it binds is unknown.

The germline V gene has CDR1 MNHEY and CDR2 SMNVEV (reference sequence). Trimming removed 6 bases at V and 3 bases at J, with 20 bases between. The CDR3 length is 16 residues. The sequence derives from a human donor with Susac syndrome. Source material: CD8+ T cells from PBMCs. V gene TRBV27 combines with J gene TRBJ2-5; either TRBD1 or TRBD2 may fit D (5 bases each). CDR3 amino acids: CASSQDYRDREETQYF. The CDR3 DNA sequence: TGTGCCAGCAGCCAGGATTACCGGGACCGAGAAGAGACCCAGTACTTC.